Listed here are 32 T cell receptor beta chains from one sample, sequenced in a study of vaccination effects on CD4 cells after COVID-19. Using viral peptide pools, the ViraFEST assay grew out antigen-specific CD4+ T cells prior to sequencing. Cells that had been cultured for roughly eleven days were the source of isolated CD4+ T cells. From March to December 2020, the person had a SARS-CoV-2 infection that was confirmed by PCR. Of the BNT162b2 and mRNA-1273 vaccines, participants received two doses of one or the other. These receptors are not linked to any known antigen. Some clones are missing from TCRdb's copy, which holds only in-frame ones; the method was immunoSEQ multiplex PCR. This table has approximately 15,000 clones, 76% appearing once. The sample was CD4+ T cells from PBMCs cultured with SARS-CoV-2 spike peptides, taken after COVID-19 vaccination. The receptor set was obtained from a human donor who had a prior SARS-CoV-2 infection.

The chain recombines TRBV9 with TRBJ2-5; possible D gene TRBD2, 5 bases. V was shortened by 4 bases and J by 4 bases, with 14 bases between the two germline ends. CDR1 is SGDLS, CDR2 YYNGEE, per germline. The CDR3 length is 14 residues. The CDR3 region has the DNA TGTGCCAGCAGCAACGCCGCGGGTGGAGAGACCCAGTACTTC. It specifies CASSNAAGGETQYF.

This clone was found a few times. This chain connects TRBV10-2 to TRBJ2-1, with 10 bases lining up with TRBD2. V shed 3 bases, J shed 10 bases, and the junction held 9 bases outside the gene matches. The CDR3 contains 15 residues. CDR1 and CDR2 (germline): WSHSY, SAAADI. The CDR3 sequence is CASSELRLAGAEQFF. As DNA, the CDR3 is TGCGCCAGCAGTGAACTGAGGCTAGCGGGAGCCGAGCAGTTCTTC.

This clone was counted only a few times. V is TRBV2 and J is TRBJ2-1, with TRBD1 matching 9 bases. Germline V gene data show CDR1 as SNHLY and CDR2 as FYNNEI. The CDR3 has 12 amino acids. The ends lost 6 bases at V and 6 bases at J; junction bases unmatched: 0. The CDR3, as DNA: TGTGCCAGCAGGGACAGGGGCAATGAGCAGTTCTTC. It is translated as CASRDRGNEQFF.

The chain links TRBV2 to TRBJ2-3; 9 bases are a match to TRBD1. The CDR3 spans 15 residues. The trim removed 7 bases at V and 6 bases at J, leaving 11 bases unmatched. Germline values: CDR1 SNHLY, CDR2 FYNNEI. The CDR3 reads CASNLQDRGTDTQYF. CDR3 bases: TGTGCCAGCAACCTACAGGACAGGGGTACGGATACGCAGTATTTT.

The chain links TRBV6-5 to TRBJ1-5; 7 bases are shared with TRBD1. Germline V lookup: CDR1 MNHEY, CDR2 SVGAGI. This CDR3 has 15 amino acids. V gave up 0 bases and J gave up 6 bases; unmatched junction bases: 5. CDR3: CASSYSRQGGQPQHF. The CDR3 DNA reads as TGTGCCAGCAGTTACTCGAGACAGGGCGGTCAGCCCCAGCATTTT.

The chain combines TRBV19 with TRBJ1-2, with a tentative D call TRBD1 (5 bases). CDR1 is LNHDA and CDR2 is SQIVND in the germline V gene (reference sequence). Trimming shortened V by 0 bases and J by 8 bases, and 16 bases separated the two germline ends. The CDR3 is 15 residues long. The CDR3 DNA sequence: TGTGCCAGTAGTATAGATTGGGCCGGGGGTGAGGGCTACACCTTC. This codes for CASSIDWAGGEGYTF.

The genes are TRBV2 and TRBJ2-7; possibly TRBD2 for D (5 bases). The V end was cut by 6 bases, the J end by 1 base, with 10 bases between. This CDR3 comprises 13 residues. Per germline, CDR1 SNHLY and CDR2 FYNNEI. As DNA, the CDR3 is TGTGCCAGCAGAAGGGAGATATCCTACGAGCAGTACTTC. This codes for CASRREISYEQYF.

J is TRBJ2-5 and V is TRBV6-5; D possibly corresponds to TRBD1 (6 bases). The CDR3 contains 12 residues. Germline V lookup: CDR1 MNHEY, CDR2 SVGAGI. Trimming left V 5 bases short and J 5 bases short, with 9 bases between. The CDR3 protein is CASSPGEETQYF. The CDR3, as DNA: TGTGCCAGCAGTCCAGGGGAGGAGACCCAGTACTTC.

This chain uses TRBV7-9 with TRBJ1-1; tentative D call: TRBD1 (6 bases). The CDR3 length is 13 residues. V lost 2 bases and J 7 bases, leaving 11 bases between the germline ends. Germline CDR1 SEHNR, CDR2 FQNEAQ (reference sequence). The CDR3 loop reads CASSLSGEVEAFF. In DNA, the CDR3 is TGTGCCAGCAGCTTATCAGGGGAGGTTGAAGCTTTCTTT.

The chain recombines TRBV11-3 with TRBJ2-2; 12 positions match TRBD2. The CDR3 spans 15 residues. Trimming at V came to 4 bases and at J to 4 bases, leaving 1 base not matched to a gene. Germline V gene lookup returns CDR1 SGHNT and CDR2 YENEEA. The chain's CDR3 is CASSSSGRATGELFF. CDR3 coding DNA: TGTGCCAGCAGCTCTAGCGGGAGGGCCACCGGGGAGCTGTTTTTT. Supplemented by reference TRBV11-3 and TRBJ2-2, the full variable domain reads EAGVVQSPRYKIIEKKQPVAFWCNPISGHNTLYWYLQNLGQGPELLIRYENEEAVDDSQLPKDRFSAERLKGVDSTLKIQPAELGDSAVYLCASSSSGRATGELFFGEGSRLTVL.

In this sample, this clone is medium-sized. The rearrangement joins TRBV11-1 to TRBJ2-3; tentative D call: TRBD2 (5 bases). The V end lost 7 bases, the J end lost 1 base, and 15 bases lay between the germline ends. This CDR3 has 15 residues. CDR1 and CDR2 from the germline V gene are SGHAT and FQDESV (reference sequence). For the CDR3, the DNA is TGTGCCAGCACACGTCAGGTGGGAGGCACAGATACGCAGTATTTT. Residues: CASTRQVGGTDTQYF.

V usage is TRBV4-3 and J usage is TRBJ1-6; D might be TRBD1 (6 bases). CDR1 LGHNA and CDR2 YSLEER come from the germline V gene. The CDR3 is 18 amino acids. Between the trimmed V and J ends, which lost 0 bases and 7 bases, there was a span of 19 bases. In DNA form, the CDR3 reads TGCGCCAGCAGCCAAGATCGAGTTGCCGGGACACCAAATTCACCCCTCCACTTT. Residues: CASSQDRVAGTPNSPLHF.

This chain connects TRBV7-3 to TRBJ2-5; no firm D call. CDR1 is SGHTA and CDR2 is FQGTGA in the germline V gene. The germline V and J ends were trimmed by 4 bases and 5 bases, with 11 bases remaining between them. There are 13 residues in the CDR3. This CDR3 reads CASSYEQSETQYF. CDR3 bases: TGTGCCAGCAGCTACGAACAATCGGAGACCCAGTACTTC.

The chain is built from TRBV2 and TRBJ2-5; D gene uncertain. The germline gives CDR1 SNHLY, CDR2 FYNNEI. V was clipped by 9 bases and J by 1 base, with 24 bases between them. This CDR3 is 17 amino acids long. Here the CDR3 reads CARTYGPAKRPQETQYF. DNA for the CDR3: TGTGCCAGGACTTATGGGCCGGCGAAGAGACCCCAAGAGACCCAGTACTTC.

CDR3 region: CASASDRNSGNTIYF. The CDR3 DNA follows: TGTGCCAGCGCTTCCGACCGGAACTCTGGAAACACCATATATTTT. This chain links TRBV6-5 with TRBJ1-3; no clear D gene. Germline-derived CDR1 and CDR2 are MNHEY and SVGAGI. CDR3 length: 15 amino acids. Trimming pared 8 bases from V and 0 bases from J, leaving 14 bases between.

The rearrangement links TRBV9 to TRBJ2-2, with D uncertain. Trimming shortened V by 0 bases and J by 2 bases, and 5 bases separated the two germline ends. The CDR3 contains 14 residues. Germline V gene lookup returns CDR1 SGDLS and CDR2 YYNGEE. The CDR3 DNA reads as TGTGCCAGCAGCGTAGGGGGAAACACCGGGGAGCTGTTTTTT. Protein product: CASSVGGNTGELFF.

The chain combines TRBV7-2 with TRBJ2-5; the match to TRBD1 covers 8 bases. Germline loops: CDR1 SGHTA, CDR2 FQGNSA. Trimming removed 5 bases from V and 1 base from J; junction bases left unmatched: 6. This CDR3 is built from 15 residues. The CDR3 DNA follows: TGTGCCAGCAGCCAGGACAGGGCTCGCCAAGAGACCCAGTACTTC. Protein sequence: CASSQDRARQETQYF.

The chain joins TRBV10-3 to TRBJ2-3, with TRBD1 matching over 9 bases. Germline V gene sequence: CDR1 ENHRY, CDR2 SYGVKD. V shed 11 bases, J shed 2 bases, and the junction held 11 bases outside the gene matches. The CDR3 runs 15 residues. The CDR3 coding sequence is TGTGCCTCCGCCCGGGACAGGGTGTTCACAGATACGCAGTATTTT. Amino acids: CASARDRVFTDTQYF.

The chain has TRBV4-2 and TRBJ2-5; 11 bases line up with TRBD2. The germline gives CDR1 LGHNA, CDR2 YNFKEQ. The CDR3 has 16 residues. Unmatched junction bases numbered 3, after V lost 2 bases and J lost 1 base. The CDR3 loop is CASSQPGTSGQETQYF. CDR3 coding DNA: TGTGCCAGCAGCCAACCAGGGACTAGCGGCCAAGAGACCCAGTACTTC.

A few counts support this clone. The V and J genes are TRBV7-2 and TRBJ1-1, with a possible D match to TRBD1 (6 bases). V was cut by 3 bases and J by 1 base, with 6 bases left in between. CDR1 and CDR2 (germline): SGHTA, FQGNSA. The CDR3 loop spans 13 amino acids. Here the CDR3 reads CASSLDRNTEAFF. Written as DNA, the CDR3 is TGTGCCAGCAGCTTGGACAGGAACACTGAAGCTTTCTTT.

Here the CDR3 reads CASSREEGLQPQHF. CDR3 in DNA: TGTGCCAGCAGCAGGGAGGAGGGACTTCAGCCCCAGCATTTT. The J gene is TRBJ1-5, the V gene TRBV21-1. TRBV21-1 is a pseudogene segment. CDR3 size: 14 residues.

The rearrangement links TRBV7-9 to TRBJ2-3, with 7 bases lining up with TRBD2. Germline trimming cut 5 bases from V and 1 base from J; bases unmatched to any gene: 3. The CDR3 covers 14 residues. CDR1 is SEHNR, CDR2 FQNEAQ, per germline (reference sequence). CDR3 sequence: CASSPGLRTDTQYF. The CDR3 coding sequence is TGTGCCAGCAGCCCGGGACTACGCACAGATACGCAGTATTTT.

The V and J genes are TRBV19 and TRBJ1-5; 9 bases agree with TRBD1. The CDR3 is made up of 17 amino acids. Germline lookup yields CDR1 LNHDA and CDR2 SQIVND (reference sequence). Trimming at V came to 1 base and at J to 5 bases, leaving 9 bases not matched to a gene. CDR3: CASSIGPGTGTDQPQHF. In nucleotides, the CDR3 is TGTGCCAGTAGTATAGGCCCCGGGACAGGGACAGATCAGCCCCAGCATTTT.

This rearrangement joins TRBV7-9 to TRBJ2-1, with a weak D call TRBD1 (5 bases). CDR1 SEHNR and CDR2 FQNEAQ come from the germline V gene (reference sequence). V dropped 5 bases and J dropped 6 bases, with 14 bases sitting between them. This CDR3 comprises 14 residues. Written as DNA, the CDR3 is TGTGCCAGCAGCCAAATTTGGCAGGGCAATGAGCAGTTCTTC. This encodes CASSQIWQGNEQFF.

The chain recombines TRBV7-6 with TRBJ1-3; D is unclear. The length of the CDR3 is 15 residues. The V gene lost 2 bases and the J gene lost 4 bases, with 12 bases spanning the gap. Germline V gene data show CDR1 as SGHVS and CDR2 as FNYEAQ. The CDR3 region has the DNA TGTGCCAGCAGCTTAACGCGGGAGTCAGGAAACACCATATATTTT. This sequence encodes CASSLTRESGNTIYF.

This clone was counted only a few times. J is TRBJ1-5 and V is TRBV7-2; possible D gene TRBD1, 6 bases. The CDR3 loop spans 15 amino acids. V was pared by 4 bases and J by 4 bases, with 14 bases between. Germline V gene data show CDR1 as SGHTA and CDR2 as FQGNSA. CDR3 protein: CASSSGTRENQPQHF. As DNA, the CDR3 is TGTGCCAGCAGCTCCGGGACAAGGGAAAATCAGCCCCAGCATTTT.

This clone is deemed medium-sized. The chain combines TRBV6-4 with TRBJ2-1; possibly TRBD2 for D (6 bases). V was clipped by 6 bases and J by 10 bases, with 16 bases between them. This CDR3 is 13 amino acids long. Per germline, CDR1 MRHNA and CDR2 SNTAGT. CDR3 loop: CASSSQGGGEQFF. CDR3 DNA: TGTGCCAGCAGCTCCCAGGGTGGAGGGGAGCAGTTCTTC.

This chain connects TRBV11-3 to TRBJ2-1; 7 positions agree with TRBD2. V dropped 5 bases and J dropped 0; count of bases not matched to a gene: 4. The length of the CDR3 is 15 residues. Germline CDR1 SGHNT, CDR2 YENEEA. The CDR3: CASSGVAGSYNEQFF. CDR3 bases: TGTGCCAGCAGCGGGGTAGCGGGCTCCTACAATGAGCAGTTCTTC.

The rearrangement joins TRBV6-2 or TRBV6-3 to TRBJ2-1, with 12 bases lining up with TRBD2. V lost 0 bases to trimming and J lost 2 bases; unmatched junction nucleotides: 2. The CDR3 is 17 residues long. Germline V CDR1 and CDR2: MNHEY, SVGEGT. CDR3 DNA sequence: TGTGCCAGCAGTTACTCTTCTAGCGGGAGGGCCTACAATGAGCAGTTCTTC. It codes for CASSYSSSGRAYNEQFF.

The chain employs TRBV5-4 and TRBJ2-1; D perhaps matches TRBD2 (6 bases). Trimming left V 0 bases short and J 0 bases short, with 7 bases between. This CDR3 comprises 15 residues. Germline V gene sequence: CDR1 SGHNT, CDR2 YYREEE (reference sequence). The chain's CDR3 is CASSLGGNSYNEQFF. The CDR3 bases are TGTGCCAGCAGCTTGGGCGGGAACTCCTACAATGAGCAGTTCTTC.

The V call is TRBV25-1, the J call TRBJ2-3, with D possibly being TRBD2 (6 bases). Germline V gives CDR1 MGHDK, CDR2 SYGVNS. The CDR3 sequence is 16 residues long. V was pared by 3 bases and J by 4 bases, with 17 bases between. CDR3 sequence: CASSDRLVLKADTQYF. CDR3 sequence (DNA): TGTGCCAGCAGTGACCGACTAGTTTTAAAGGCAGATACGCAGTATTTT.

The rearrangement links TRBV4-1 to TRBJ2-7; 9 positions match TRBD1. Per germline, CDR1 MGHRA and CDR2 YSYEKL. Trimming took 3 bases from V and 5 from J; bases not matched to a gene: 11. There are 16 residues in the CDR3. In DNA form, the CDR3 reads TGCGCCAGCAGCCACGCTTGGACAGGGGTTTTGAACGAGCAGTACTTC. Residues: CASSHAWTGVLNEQYF.